This entry features one TCR beta chain sequence. The data derive from a study of blood T cell repertoires in COVID-19. Repertoires were generated with immunoSEQ multiplex PCR, while TCRdb's copy carries only in-frame clones and drops some. In the table there are tens of thousands of clones, 80% of which are singletons. The sequence was collected from a man between 65 and 85 years old with acute or convalescent COVID-19. The sample taken for sequencing was peripheral blood.

The CDR3 DNA reads TGTGCCAGCAGCCCTACAGGGGGGGGCACCGGGGAGCTGTTTTTT. This sequence encodes CASSPTGGGTGELFF. This chain joins TRBV3-1 (or the pseudogene TRBV3-2) and TRBJ2-2; D is perhaps TRBD1 (8 bases). Germline CDR1 reads LGHDT; CDR2 reads YNNKEL (reference sequence). This CDR3 comprises 15 residues. The V end was cut by 4 bases, the J end by 4 bases, with 13 bases between.